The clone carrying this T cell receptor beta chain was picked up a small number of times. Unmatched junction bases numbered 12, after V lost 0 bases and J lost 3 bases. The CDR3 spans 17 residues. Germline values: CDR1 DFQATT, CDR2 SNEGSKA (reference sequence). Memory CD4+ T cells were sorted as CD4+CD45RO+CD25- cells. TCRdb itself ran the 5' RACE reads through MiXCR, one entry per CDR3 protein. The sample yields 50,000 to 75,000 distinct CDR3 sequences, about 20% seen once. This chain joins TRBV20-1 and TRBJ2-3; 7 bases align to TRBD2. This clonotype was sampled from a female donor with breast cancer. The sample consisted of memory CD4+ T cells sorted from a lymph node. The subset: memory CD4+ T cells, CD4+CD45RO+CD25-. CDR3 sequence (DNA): TGCAGTGCTAGAGATGGGACGCGGGAGCCGCGTACAGATACGCAGTATTTT. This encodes CSARDGTREPRTDTQYF.